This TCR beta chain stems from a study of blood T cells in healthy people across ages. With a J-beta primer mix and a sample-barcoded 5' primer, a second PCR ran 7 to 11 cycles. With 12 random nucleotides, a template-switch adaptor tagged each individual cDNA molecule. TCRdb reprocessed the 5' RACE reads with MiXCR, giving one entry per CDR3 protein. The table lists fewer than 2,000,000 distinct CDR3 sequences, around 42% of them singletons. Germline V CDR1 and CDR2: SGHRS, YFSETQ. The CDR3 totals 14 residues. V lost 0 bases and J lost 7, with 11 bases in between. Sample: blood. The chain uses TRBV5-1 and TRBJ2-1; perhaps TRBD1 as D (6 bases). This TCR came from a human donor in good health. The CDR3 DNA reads TGCGCCAGCAGCTTGGCAGGGGTTAGTAATGAGCAGTTCTTC. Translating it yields CASSLAGVSNEQFF.